The 17 T cell receptor beta chains in this list originate from one sample, sequenced in a study of PD-L1 blockade in urothelial cancer (dated by TCRdb to about 2017). The time point label on this specimen signifies: pretreatment peripheral blood. The library was built by means of the immunoSEQ multiplex PCR assay. TCRdb carries this immuneACCESS record with in-frame sequences only. Its versions omit some clonotypes, under half of them owing to an unresolved V gene in the studies checked, with the rest unexplained. Present in this sample are around 71,000 clones, around four fifths of which were seen just once. Together, the top ten hold approximately 7.1% of the sample. The sequencing here drew on PBMCs, taken around atezolizumab (anti-PD-L1) treatment. The receptors were gathered from a man in his forties with urothelial cancer.

This chain connects TRBV19 to TRBJ2-3, with 8 positions matching TRBD1. Looked up from germline, CDR1 is LNHDA and CDR2 is SQIVND (reference sequence). With 3 bases clipped from V and 3 bases from J, the junction kept 2 bases outside the gene matches. This CDR3 has 14 residues. CDR3 sequence (DNA): TGTGCCAGTAGTATCGACAGGGGAACAGATACGCAGTATTTT. Translating it yields CASSIDRGTDTQYF.

The rearrangement uses TRBV11-2 and TRBJ1-1; a possible D gene is TRBD1 (5 bases). This CDR3 has 15 amino acids. Per the germline V gene, CDR1 is SGHAT and CDR2 is FQNNGV. Trimming pared 5 bases from V and 1 base from J, leaving 14 bases between. The chain's CDR3 is CASSASGGKNTEAFF. In DNA, the CDR3 is TGTGCCAGCAGCGCCTCCGGGGGGAAGAACACTGAAGCTTTCTTT.

The chain uses TRBV6-6 and TRBJ1-1; D not resolved. The V end lost 4 bases, the J end lost 0 bases, and 6 bases lay between the germline ends. CDR1 MNHNY and CDR2 SVGAGI come from the germline V gene (reference sequence). The CDR3 is made up of 13 amino acids. The CDR3 here is CASSFAMNTEAFF. The CDR3 DNA follows: TGTGCCAGCAGTTTCGCGATGAACACTGAAGCTTTCTTT.

The chain recombines TRBV6-5 with TRBJ2-7; 9 nucleotides line up with TRBD2. CDR1 and CDR2 (germline): MNHEY, SVGAGI. The CDR3 is 16 residues long. Trimming at V came to 4 bases and at J to 5 bases, leaving 12 bases not matched to a gene. CDR3 in amino acids: CASSWGGSGRSNEQYF. The CDR3 nucleotides are TGTGCCAGCAGTTGGGGAGGTAGCGGGAGAAGTAACGAGCAGTACTTC.

The chain is built from TRBV4-2 and TRBJ2-7, with D possibly being TRBD2 (5 bases). V lost 4 bases, J lost 0 bases, and 7 bases lay in between. This CDR3 spans 13 amino acids. The germline V gene has CDR1 LGHNA and CDR2 YNFKEQ. The CDR3 nucleotides read TGTGCCAGCAGCCGAGGGAACTCCTACGAGCAGTACTTC. This translates into CASSRGNSYEQYF.

V is TRBV28 and J is TRBJ2-1; perhaps TRBD2 as D (6 bases). V lost 4 bases, J lost 5 bases, and 12 bases lay in between. CDR3 length: 14 amino acids. Looked up from germline, CDR1 is MDHEN and CDR2 is SYDVKM. Here the CDR3 reads CASSSGTADNEQFF. CDR3 bases: TGTGCCAGCAGTTCGGGGACTGCTGACAATGAGCAGTTCTTC.

This clone was recorded only once. This chain links TRBV27 with TRBJ2-1; 12 bases match TRBD2. The junction had 10 bases not matched to a gene; V was cut back by 7 bases and J by 0 bases. CDR1 is MNHEY and CDR2 is SMNVEV in the germline V gene (reference sequence). This CDR3 region has 18 residues. The CDR3 DNA is TGTGCCAGCACCCGAGGACTAGCGGGAATGTTCTCCTACAATGAGCAGTTCTTC. It encodes CASTRGLAGMFSYNEQFF.

This rearrangement joins TRBV19 to TRBJ2-7, with 10 nucleotides matching TRBD1. Trimming removed 5 bases from V and 5 bases from J; junction bases left unmatched: 9. Germline CDR1 reads LNHDA; CDR2 reads SQIVND (reference sequence). This CDR3 spans 15 amino acids. The CDR3 loop is CASSSPGTGANEQYF. CDR3 bases: TGTGCCAGTAGTTCCCCCGGGACAGGGGCCAACGAGCAGTACTTC.

The rearrangement uses TRBV5-5 and TRBJ2-5; maybe TRBD2 (5 bases). The V end was cut by 1 base, the J end by 2 bases, with 15 bases between. The CDR3 covers 16 residues. Germline CDR1 SGHKS, CDR2 YYEKEE (reference sequence). The CDR3, as DNA: TGTGCCAGCAGCTTGTACGGGGTGACGGGGCAAGAGACCCAGTACTTC. It yields the protein CASSLYGVTGQETQYF.

This chain links TRBV29-1 with TRBJ1-1; 7 bases agree with TRBD1. The CDR3 length is 13 residues. CDR1 is SQVTM and CDR2 is ANQGSEA in the germline V gene. V shed 7 bases and J 11 bases; nucleotides not matched to a gene: 16. This chain's CDR3 is CSAEIPGQSPAFF. The CDR3 DNA reads as TGCAGCGCAGAAATACCGGGACAGAGTCCGGCTTTCTTT.

The chain joins TRBV27 to TRBJ2-7; 9 bases are shared with TRBD1. Trimming cost V 6 bases and J 4 bases; bases outside gene matches: 4. Per germline, CDR1 MNHEY and CDR2 SMNVEV (reference sequence). The CDR3 length is 13 residues. CDR3 DNA: TGTGCCAGCAGCCGGGACAGGGTGTACGAGCAGTACTTC. Translated: CASSRDRVYEQYF.

The DNA for the CDR3 is TGTGCCAGCAGTGGAAATCACAGGGGGCGAGCTTTCTTT. Translation gives CASSGNHRGRAFF. The chain employs TRBV25-1 and TRBJ1-1; 9 bases are a match to TRBD1. V shed 4 bases and J 10 bases; nucleotides not matched to a gene: 7. Germline CDR1 and CDR2: MGHDK and SYGVNS. This CDR3 contains 13 residues.

In its sample, this clone was seen a few times. The rearrangement uses TRBV2 and TRBJ2-7; tentatively, D is TRBD2 (6 bases). Germline V gives CDR1 SNHLY, CDR2 FYNNEI. Between the trimmed V and J ends, which lost 6 bases and 5 bases, there was a span of 20 bases. The CDR3 covers 15 residues. The CDR3 loop reads CASRPGDSPRHEQYF. The CDR3 DNA sequence: TGTGCCAGCAGACCCGGGGACTCCCCACGGCACGAGCAGTACTTC.

The genes are TRBV30 and TRBJ2-1; D is unresolved. V was cut by 5 bases and J by 0 bases, with 5 bases left in between. The germline V gene has CDR1 GTSNPN and CDR2 SVGIG (reference sequence). CDR3 length equals 12 residues. Here the CDR3 DNA reads TGTGCCTGGGGTAGCTCCTACAATGAGCAGTTCTTC. It is translated as CAWGSSYNEQFF.

This sequence joins TRBV4-1 and TRBJ1-1; a weak D match, TRBD1 (5 bases). V lost 1 base and J 0 bases, leaving 9 bases between the germline ends. The CDR3 is made up of 15 amino acids. Germline loops: CDR1 MGHRA, CDR2 YSYEKL. In DNA form, the CDR3 reads TGCGCCAGCAGCCAAGGGGGCGAATTGAACACTGAAGCTTTCTTT. It encodes CASSQGGELNTEAFF.

The chain combines TRBV5-5 with TRBJ2-7, with no clear D. V gave up 4 bases and J gave up 7 bases, with 24 bases separating them. The CDR3 length is 16 residues. Germline-derived CDR1 and CDR2 are SGHKS and YYEKEE (reference sequence). CDR3 DNA sequence: TGTGCCAGCAGCCCGCACGCCGGGTTGTCCGCCGGGGAGCAGTACTTC. Amino acid sequence: CASSPHAGLSAGEQYF.

The chain has TRBV5-8 and TRBJ2-7; D remains unclear. Germline loops: CDR1 SGHTS, CDR2 YDEGEE. V shed 2 bases and J shed 7 bases, with 10 bases lying between them. The CDR3 is made up of 12 amino acids. The CDR3 sequence is CASSFYRGEQYF. In nucleotides, the CDR3 is TGTGCCAGCAGCTTTTATAGAGGAGAGCAGTACTTC.